This T cell receptor (beta chain) was identified in a study of blood T cell repertoires in COVID-19. This CDR3 is built from 15 residues. Trimming left V 5 bases short and J 3 bases short, with 14 bases between. The germline V gene encodes CDR1 SEHNR and CDR2 FQNEAQ (reference sequence). The repertoire was sequenced with immunoSEQ multiplex PCR; TCRdb's copy has only in-frame clones and lacks some. The sample has fewer than 400,000 clones; about 90% are singletons. Specimen: peripheral blood. The TCR was taken from a woman aged 25 to 39 with COVID-19, enrolled during active disease. The V and J genes are TRBV7-9 and TRBJ2-1, with a weak D call TRBD1 (6 bases). CDR3 bases: TGTGCCAGCAGCCAGGCGGACAGAATCTACAATGAGCAGTTCTTC. It yields the protein CASSQADRIYNEQFF.